The source of this TCR beta chain is a study of identical twins. Study-level findings and limits: Surplus twin overlap in beta out-of-frame sequences was less pronounced. Potential partial confounding of zero-insertion analyses by invariant MAIT and iNKT cells was noted.

This CDR3 is built from 15 residues. Trimming removed 5 bases from V and 2 bases from J; junction bases left unmatched: 5. The germline CDR1 and CDR2 sequences are SEHNR and FQNEAQ (reference sequence). This clonotype was seen repeatedly, ten times or more. Its antigen remains unidentified. TCRdb re-derived calls from the 5' RACE reads in MiXCR, one entry per CDR3 protein. The table shows a few hundred thousand distinct CDR3 sequences, with approximately 12% occurring only once. These records were also assigned to another study, of yellow fever vaccine responses in identical twins. This second study says: Twins reportedly appeared to share part of their vaccine T cell response while keeping part individual.

The specimen sequenced was memory (CD45RO+) T cells sorted from blood. This chain links TRBV7-9 with TRBJ2-3, with 9 bases that match TRBD1. This receptor was taken from a young woman in good health. The CDR3, as DNA: TGTGCCAGCAGCCCTTGGGACAGGGCCACAGATACGCAGTATTTT. This codes for CASSPWDRATDTQYF.